Listed below are T cell receptor beta chains from one sample, sequenced in a study of shared clonotypes between healthy human individuals. The protocol was immunoSEQ multiplex PCR, while the TCRdb copy is restricted to in-frame clones and leaves out a portion. This table has 1.5 million to 2.5 million clones, about 95% appearing once. Material for sequencing was naive CD8+ T cells sorted from blood. The receptors originated from a man younger than 30 in good health. CDR3s include the opening cysteine and the closing phenylalanine or tryptophan. The D gene is left open where the match is weak. Size is omitted from some rows. Given values are once, few, many or a class for expanded clones.

CDR3 protein	CDR3 DNA	clone size	V gene	J gene	D gene
CASSPGTGGLDEQYF	TGTGCCAGCAGCCCCGGGACAGGGGGCTTGGACGAGCAGTACTTC	.	TRBV7-6	TRBJ2-7	TRBD1
CASSPGSYNEQFF	TGTGCCAGCAGCCCAGGATCCTACAATGAGCAGTTCTTC	once	TRBV9	TRBJ2-1	.
CASSPFSGRDEQFF	TGTGCCAGCAGCCCCTTTAGCGGGAGGGATGAGCAGTTCTTC	once	TRBV7-9	TRBJ2-1	TRBD2
CASSPPQGTYEQYF	TGTGCCAGCAGCCCACCGCAGGGAACCTACGAGCAGTACTTC	.	TRBV11-2	TRBJ2-7	.
CASSEGPNLVSYEQYF	TGTGCCAGCAGTGAGGGCCCTAACCTAGTCTCCTACGAGCAGTACTTC	.	TRBV6-1	TRBJ2-7	.
CASRDWVRGNYGYTF	TGTGCCAGCCGCGACTGGGTCCGAGGAAACTATGGCTACACCTTC	.	TRBV19	TRBJ1-2	.
CASTGRVYGYTF	TGCGCCAGCACCGGTCGGGTCTATGGCTACACCTTC	.	TRBV5-1	TRBJ1-2	.
CASSAEGTAQNIQYF	TGTGCCAGCAGCGCCGAGGGAACAGCTCAAAACATTCAGTACTTC	.	TRBV9	TRBJ2-4	.
CAWSVLASNEQFF	TGTGCCTGGAGTGTACTAGCGAGCAATGAGCAGTTCTTC	.	TRBV30	TRBJ2-1	TRBD2
CASRLTSGSFNEQYF	TGTGCCAGTAGGCTGACTAGCGGGAGTTTCAACGAGCAGTACTTC	.	TRBV19	TRBJ2-7	TRBD2
CASPPEGQVHYEQYF	TGTGCCAGCCCCCCTGAGGGACAGGTACACTACGAGCAGTACTTC	.	TRBV2	TRBJ2-7	TRBD1
CASSERGSSYNEQFF	TGTGCCAGCAGTGAGCGGGGGAGCTCCTACAATGAGCAGTTCTTC	once	TRBV6-1	TRBJ2-1	TRBD2
CASSFGLAGGPPYNEQFF	TGTGCCAGCAGCTTCGGACTAGCGGGAGGGCCGCCCTACAATGAGCAGTTCTTC	.	TRBV7-8	TRBJ2-1	TRBD2
CASNPVTSSYNEQFF	TGTGCCAGCAATCCTGTCACTTCCTCCTACAATGAGCAGTTCTTC	.	TRBV27	TRBJ2-1	.
CASSQVTGSYEQYF	TGCGCCAGCAGCCAAGTCACAGGTTCCTACGAGCAGTACTTC	.	TRBV4-1	TRBJ2-7	.
CAWETGYLSDTQYF	TGTGCCTGGGAGACAGGGTATTTATCAGATACGCAGTATTTT	.	TRBV30	TRBJ2-3	TRBD1